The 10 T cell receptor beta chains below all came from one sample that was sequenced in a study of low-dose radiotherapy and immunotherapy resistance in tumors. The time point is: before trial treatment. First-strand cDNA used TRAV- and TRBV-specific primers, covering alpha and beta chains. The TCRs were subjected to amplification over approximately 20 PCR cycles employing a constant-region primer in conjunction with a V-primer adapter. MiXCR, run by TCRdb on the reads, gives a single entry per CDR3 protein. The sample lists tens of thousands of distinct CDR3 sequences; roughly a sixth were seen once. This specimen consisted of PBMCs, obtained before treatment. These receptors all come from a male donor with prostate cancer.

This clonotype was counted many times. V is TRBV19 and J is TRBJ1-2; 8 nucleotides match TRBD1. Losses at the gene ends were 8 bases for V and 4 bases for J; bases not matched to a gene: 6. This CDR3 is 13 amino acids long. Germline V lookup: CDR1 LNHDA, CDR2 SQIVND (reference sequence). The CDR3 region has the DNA TGTGCCAGTGGGGACAGGAGCCTCTATGGCTACACCTTC. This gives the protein CASGDRSLYGYTF.

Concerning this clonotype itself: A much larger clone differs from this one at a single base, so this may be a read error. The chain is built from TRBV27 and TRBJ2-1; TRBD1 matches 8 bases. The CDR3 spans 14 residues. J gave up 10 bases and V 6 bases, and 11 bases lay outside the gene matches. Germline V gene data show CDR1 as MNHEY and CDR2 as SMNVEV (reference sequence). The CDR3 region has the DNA TGTGCCAGCAGCCGTAGCAGGGGGCGGGACGAGCAGTTCTTC. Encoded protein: CASSRSRGRDEQFF.

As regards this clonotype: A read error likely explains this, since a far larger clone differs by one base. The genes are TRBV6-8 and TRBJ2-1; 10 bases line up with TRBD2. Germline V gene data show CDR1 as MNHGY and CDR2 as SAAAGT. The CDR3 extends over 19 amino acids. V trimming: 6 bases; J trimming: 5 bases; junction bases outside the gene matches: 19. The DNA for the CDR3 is TGTGCCAGCAGGATGACTAGCGGGCTTACTCTTTCCGAGGACAATGAGCAGTTCTTC. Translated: CASRMTSGLTLSEDNEQFF.

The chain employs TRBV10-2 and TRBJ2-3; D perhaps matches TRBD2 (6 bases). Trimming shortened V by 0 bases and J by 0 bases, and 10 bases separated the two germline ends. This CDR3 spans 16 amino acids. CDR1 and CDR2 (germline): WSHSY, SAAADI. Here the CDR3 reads CASSESRGVSTDTQYF. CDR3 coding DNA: TGCGCCAGCAGTGAGTCCCGCGGGGTGAGCACAGATACGCAGTATTTT.

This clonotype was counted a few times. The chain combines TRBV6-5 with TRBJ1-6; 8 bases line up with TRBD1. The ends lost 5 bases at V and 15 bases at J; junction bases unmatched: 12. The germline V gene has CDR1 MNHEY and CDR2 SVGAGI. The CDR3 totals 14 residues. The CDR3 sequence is CASSRPGGASRLHF. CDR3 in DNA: TGTGCCAGCAGTCGTCCAGGGGGCGCTTCGCGCCTCCACTTT.

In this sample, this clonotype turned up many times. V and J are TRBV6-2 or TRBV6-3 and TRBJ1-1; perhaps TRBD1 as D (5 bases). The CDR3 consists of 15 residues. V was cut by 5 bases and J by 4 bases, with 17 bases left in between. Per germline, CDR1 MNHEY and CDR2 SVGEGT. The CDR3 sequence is CASSRGRASSTEAFF. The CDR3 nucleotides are TGTGCCAGCAGTAGGGGTCGCGCCAGTAGCACTGAAGCTTTCTTT.

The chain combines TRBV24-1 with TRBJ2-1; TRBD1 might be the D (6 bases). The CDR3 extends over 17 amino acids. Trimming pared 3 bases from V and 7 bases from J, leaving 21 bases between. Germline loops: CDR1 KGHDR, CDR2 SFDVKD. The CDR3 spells CATSDPLRGSLDNEQFF. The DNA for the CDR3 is TGTGCCACCAGTGATCCCCTGAGGGGGTCTCTTGATAATGAGCAGTTCTTC.

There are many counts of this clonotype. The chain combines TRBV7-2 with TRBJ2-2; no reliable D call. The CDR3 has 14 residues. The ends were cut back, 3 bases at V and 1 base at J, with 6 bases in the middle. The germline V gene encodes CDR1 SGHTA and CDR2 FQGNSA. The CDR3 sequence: CASSLTQNTGELFF. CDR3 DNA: TGTGCCAGCAGCTTGACTCAGAACACCGGGGAGCTGTTTTTT.

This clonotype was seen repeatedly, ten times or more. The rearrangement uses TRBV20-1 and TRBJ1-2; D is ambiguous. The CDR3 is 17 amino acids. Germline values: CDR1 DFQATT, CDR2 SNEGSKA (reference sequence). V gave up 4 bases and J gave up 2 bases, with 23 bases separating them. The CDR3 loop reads CSAKINGGVGRNYGYTF. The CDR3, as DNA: TGCAGTGCTAAGATAAATGGCGGCGTCGGACGGAACTATGGCTACACCTTC.

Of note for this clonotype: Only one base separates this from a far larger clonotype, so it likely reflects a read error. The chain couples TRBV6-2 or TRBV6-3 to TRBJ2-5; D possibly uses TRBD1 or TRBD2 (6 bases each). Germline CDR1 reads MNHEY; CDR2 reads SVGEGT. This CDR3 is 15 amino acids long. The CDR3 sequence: CASNYWRGTQETQYF. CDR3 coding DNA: TGTGCCAGCAATTACTGGAGGGGGACACAAGAGACCCAGTACTTC.